Shown below are 15 T cell receptor beta chains from a single sample sequenced in a study of blood T cell repertoires in COVID-19. The assay was immunoSEQ multiplex PCR, and TCRdb's table has in-frame clones only and misses some. This table holds around 130,000 clones, approximately 80% found once. Sample: peripheral blood. The origin of the receptors is a woman aged 55 to 70 with acute or convalescent COVID-19.

J is TRBJ2-1 and V is TRBV29-1; 7 bases map to TRBD1. Germline V gene data show CDR1 as SQVTM and CDR2 as ANQGSEA. The CDR3 covers 13 residues. The ends lost 4 bases at V and 3 bases at J; junction bases unmatched: 3. The CDR3: CSVGGGLYNEQFF. For the CDR3, the DNA is TGCAGCGTTGGAGGGGGCCTCTACAATGAGCAGTTCTTC.

CDR3 amino acids: CASTSPGDRDDSGANVLTF. DNA of the CDR3: TGTGCCAGCACATCCCCTGGGGACAGGGATGACTCTGGGGCCAACGTCCTGACTTTC. The chain links TRBV5-5 to TRBJ2-6; 9 bases map to TRBD1. This CDR3 comprises 19 residues. The V gene end was trimmed by 6 bases and the J gene end by 0 bases; junction bases not matched to a gene: 13. The germline V gene has CDR1 SGHKS and CDR2 YYEKEE (reference sequence).

V is TRBV19 and J is TRBJ1-2, with D uncertain. Germline V gene sequence: CDR1 LNHDA, CDR2 SQIVND (reference sequence). The CDR3 loop spans 10 amino acids. The V end was cut by 8 bases, the J end by 4 bases, with 5 bases between. The CDR3 coding sequence is TGTGCCAGTTACAGCTATGGCTACACCTTC. Residues: CASYSYGYTF.

The V call is TRBV11-3, the J call TRBJ1-6; maybe TRBD1 (6 bases). CDR1 and CDR2 (germline): SGHNT, YENEEA. Trimming removed 2 bases from V and 10 bases from J, with 9 bases in between. The CDR3 totals 13 residues. The CDR3 reads CASSLRGTSPLHF. The CDR3 DNA reads as TGTGCCAGCAGCTTAAGGGGGACGTCACCCCTCCACTTT.

The rearrangement uses TRBV20-1 and TRBJ2-5; TRBD2 is a possible D gene (5 bases). Germline V gives CDR1 DFQATT, CDR2 SNEGSKA (reference sequence). This CDR3 is 11 amino acids long. V lost 4 bases, J lost 3 bases, and 6 bases lay in between. The chain's CDR3 is CSAIGKETQYF. The CDR3 nucleotides read TGCAGTGCTATCGGGAAAGAGACCCAGTACTTC.

V is TRBV25-1 and J is TRBJ1-1; D gene unclear. The V end was cut by 10 bases, the J end by 4 bases, with 10 bases between. This CDR3 has 11 residues. The V gene's germline CDR1 is MGHDK and CDR2 SYGVNS. CDR3 DNA: TGTGCCACCACTTTGGTCACTGAAGCTTTCTTT. Protein sequence: CATTLVTEAFF.

The chain is built from TRBV7-3 and TRBJ2-3; 7 nucleotides align to TRBD1. The CDR3 length is 15 residues. V lost 5 bases, J lost 0 bases, and 5 bases stayed unmatched. Germline V CDR1 and CDR2: SGHTA, FQGTGA. The CDR3 loop is CASSQQGFSTDTQYF. The CDR3 nucleotides read TGTGCCAGCAGCCAACAGGGGTTCAGCACAGATACGCAGTATTTT.

V is TRBV5-3 and J is TRBJ1-1; D possibly corresponds to TRBD1 (5 bases). TRBV5-3 belongs to the ORF category, with a function that is uncertain. CDR3 length equals 17 residues. The germline V and J ends were trimmed by 7 bases and 3 bases, with 25 bases remaining between them. CDR3 in amino acids: CARGGVTGGRGDTEAFF. As DNA, the CDR3 is TGTGCCAGAGGGGGGGTTACAGGCGGCCGTGGGGACACTGAAGCTTTCTTT.

As for this clone: Other DNA sequences in the same sample also yield this CDR3. This rearrangement joins TRBV5-1 to TRBJ2-5; D remains ambiguous. This CDR3 is built from 12 residues. V lost 4 bases and J 0 bases, leaving 4 bases between the germline ends. CDR1 and CDR2 (germline): SGHRS, YFSETQ. CDR3: CASSLDQETQYF. For the CDR3, the DNA is TGCGCCAGCAGCCTAGACCAAGAGACCCAGTACTTC.

This clone was picked up a small number of times. The rearrangement links TRBV24-1 to TRBJ1-6; weak D call: TRBD1 (6 bases). The CDR3 runs to 14 residues. V was clipped by 9 bases and J by 5 bases, with 13 bases between them. Germline values: CDR1 KGHDR, CDR2 SFDVKD. The CDR3 spells CATSGASDNSPLHF. CDR3 sequence (DNA): TGTGCCACCTCAGGGGCTTCCGATAATTCACCCCTCCACTTT.

The CDR3 region has the DNA TGTGCCTGGAGTGTTTGGCAGGCACATGAAAAACTGTTTTTT. Its protein product is CAWSVWQAHEKLFF. J is TRBJ1-4 and V is TRBV30; D is uncertain. Trimming cost V 0 bases and J 6 bases, with 11 bases left between them. Germline lookup yields CDR1 GTSNPN and CDR2 SVGIG (reference sequence). There are 14 residues in the CDR3.

The chain couples TRBV12-3 or TRBV12-4 to TRBJ1-3; 8 bases fit TRBD1. With V trimmed by 7 bases and J by 8 bases, 7 bases remained unmatched. This CDR3 comprises 13 residues. The CDR3 DNA reads as TGTGCCAGCAAACAGGGGGTAGAGGACACCATATATTTT. This codes for CASKQGVEDTIYF.

V gene TRBV6-1 combines with J gene TRBJ2-3, with TRBD1 matching 7 bases. This CDR3 is 17 amino acids long. V gave up 4 bases and J gave up 0 bases; unmatched junction bases: 10. Germline V gene lookup returns CDR1 MNHNS and CDR2 SASEGT. CDR3: CASSGEWTGLSTDTQYF. In DNA form, the CDR3 reads TGTGCCAGCAGTGGCGAGTGGACAGGCCTAAGCACAGATACGCAGTATTTT.

The V gene is TRBV19, the J gene TRBJ1-2; tentative D call: TRBD1 (6 bases). Germline CDR1 LNHDA, CDR2 SQIVND (reference sequence). The V end was cut by 4 bases, the J end by 8 bases, with 26 bases between. This CDR3 is built from 17 residues. The CDR3 sequence: CASSKATGTINSAGYTF. The DNA for the CDR3 is TGTGCCAGTAGTAAAGCCACCGGGACAATTAATTCGGCGGGCTACACCTTC.

The chain carries TRBV28 and TRBJ2-7; D call uncertain. This CDR3 is 13 amino acids long. Germline loops: CDR1 MDHEN, CDR2 SYDVKM. V was pared by 4 bases and J by 0 bases, with 7 bases between. CDR3 bases: TGTGCCAGCAGTTCCAAGAGCTCCTACGAGCAGTACGTC. It translates to CASSSKSSYEQYV.